The clone carrying this TCR beta chain turned up a few times. Antigen: not known. TCRdb analysed the PCR reads with MiXCR anew, one entry per CDR3 protein. The sample has around 94,000 distinct CDR3 sequences, under 40% seen once. Sorted naive CD8 T cells, roughly 17,000 to 1,100,000, were sequenced from 10%, 30% or 50% RNA. Sorting was used to obtain naive CD8 T cells (CD8+CD4-CCR7+CD45RA+). The data are from a study of molecular identifiers for immune sequencing clone quantification. Points from the study as a whole: Whereas naive cells kept under 1% of molecules in clones above 20 RNA copies, such clones held over 97% in effectors. With a barcode shared among identical TCR molecules, highly expanded clone sizes could be underestimated.

V lost 0 bases and J lost 8, with 18 bases in between. This CDR3 has 15 residues. The germline V gene has CDR1 DFQATT and CDR2 SNEGSKA (reference sequence). The material sequenced was naive CD8+ T cells from blood, with Jurkat cell RNA spiked in. Indicated subset: FACS-sorted CD8+CD4-CCR7+CD45RA+ naive T cells. The origin of this receptor is a human donor in good health. Some libraries in this study had Jurkat cell RNA spiked in. J is TRBJ2-3 and V is TRBV20-1, with D unresolved. The CDR3 DNA sequence: TGCAGTGCTAGAGATCAGGAACTCCCATCCGGTACGCAGTATTTT. It encodes CSARDQELPSGTQYF.